Shown below are 27 T cell receptor beta chains from a single sample sequenced in a study of neurological immune-mediated disorders. TCRdb reprocessed the 5' RACE reads with MiXCR, giving one entry per CDR3 protein. The table has around 28,000 distinct CDR3 sequences, around 6.3% seen once. The sample taken for sequencing was PBMCs. The receptor set was obtained from a woman aged 50 to 60 in good health.

This clonotype was seen only a few times. V usage is TRBV9 and J usage is TRBJ2-7, with 8 bases lining up with TRBD2. V lost 3 bases, J lost 1 base, and 9 bases stayed unmatched. Germline V gives CDR1 SGDLS, CDR2 YYNGEE. CDR3 length: 16 amino acids. CDR3 nucleotide sequence: TGTGCCAGCAGCGCCGGGGGGGGGATTTTATCCTACGAGCAGTACTTC. The encoded protein is CASSAGGGILSYEQYF.

The sample holds many counts of this clonotype. J is TRBJ2-3 and V is TRBV7-6; D is possibly TRBD2 (6 bases). V was cut by 5 bases and J by 1 base, with 13 bases left in between. Germline loops: CDR1 SGHVS, CDR2 FNYEAQ. The CDR3 sequence is 15 residues long. CDR3 in amino acids: CASSHTSIGTDTQYF. CDR3 coding DNA: TGTGCCAGCAGCCACACTAGCATCGGCACAGATACGCAGTATTTT.

The table lists this clonotype with many counts. This chain's CDR3 is CASSPRGQNQPQHF. In nucleotides, the CDR3 is TGTGCCAGCTCACCACGGGGACAGAATCAGCCCCAGCATTTT. V gene TRBV18 combines with J gene TRBJ1-5, with 7 bases identical to TRBD1. The CDR3 sequence is 14 residues long. Trimming at V came to 1 base and at J to 4 bases, leaving 1 base not matched to a gene. CDR1 KGHSH and CDR2 LQKENI come from the germline V gene.

This clonotype has at least ten counts. V and J are TRBV20-1 and TRBJ2-2; a weak D match, TRBD2 (5 bases). Per the germline V gene, CDR1 is DFQATT and CDR2 is SNEGSKA (reference sequence). Trimming stripped 3 bases from V and 6 bases from J, with 11 bases between. The CDR3 sequence is 13 residues long. This CDR3 reads CSARRLAAGELFF. The CDR3 DNA reads TGCAGTGCTAGGAGGCTAGCTGCCGGGGAGCTGTTTTTT.

This clonotype occurred many times. The CDR3 sequence: CASSVFRVGNTEAFF. CDR3 in DNA: TGTGCCAGCAGCGTGTTCAGGGTGGGGAACACTGAAGCTTTCTTT. The J gene is TRBJ1-1, the V gene TRBV5-5, with a possible D match to TRBD1 (5 bases). The V end was cut by 4 bases, the J end by 1 base, with 14 bases between. The CDR3 totals 15 residues. CDR1 is SGHKS, CDR2 YYEKEE, per germline (reference sequence).

This clonotype was seen many times. The chain carries TRBV5-1 and TRBJ2-1, with TRBD2 matching 13 bases. There are 15 residues in the CDR3. Germline V CDR1 and CDR2: SGHRS, YFSETQ. V lost 7 bases and J lost 7; bases outside the gene matches: 8. CDR3 residues: CASALTSGRFNEQFF. The CDR3, as DNA: TGCGCCAGCGCCTTGACTAGCGGGAGGTTTAATGAGCAGTTCTTC.

This clonotype was seen ten or more times. This chain joins TRBV30 and TRBJ2-1; 13 bases match TRBD2. Germline V gene sequence: CDR1 GTSNPN, CDR2 SVGIG (reference sequence). This CDR3 comprises 15 residues. The junction had 7 bases not matched to a gene; V was cut back by 2 bases and J by 9 bases. For the CDR3, the DNA is TGTGCCTGGAGTAAACGACTAGCGGGAGGAAGTGAGCAGTTCTTC. This codes for CAWSKRLAGGSEQFF.

This clonotype came up many times. This chain connects TRBV14 to TRBJ1-3; D gene uncertain. Germline CDR1 SGHDN, CDR2 FVKESK. V lost 4 bases to trimming and J lost 0 bases, with 13 bases between them. This CDR3 is 16 amino acids long. The CDR3 region has the DNA TGTGCCAGCAGCCGAAGCACCGGGAGCTCTGGAAACACCATATATTTT. This translates into CASSRSTGSSGNTIYF. Complete variable domain (other parts from reference TRBV14 and TRBJ1-3): EAGVTQFPSHSVIEKGQTVTLRCDPISGHDNLYWYRRVMGKEIKFLLHFVKESKQDESGMPNNRFLAERTGGTYSTLKVQPAELEDSGVYFCASSRSTGSSGNTIYFGEGSWLTVV.

This clonotype has a count of ten or more. The CDR3 DNA is TGTGCCACCAGCAGAGAGGCGGGACTAGCGGGAGCGAGGACCGGGGAGCTGTTTTTT. Translation: CATSREAGLAGARTGELFF. This chain connects TRBV15 to TRBJ2-2; TRBD2 matches 14 bases. With 0 bases clipped from V and 5 bases from J, the junction kept 8 bases outside the gene matches. CDR3 size: 19 residues. Germline lookup yields CDR1 LNHNV and CDR2 YYDKDF (reference sequence). The full variable domain, completed using reference TRBV15 and TRBJ2-2, is DAMVIQNPRYQVTQFGKPVTLSCSQTLNHNVMYWYQQKSSQAPKLLFHYYDKDFNNEADTPDNFQSRRPNTSFCFLDIRSPGLGDTAMYLCATSREAGLAGARTGELFFGEGSRLTVL.

This clonotype has ten or more counts. The chain employs TRBV10-3 and TRBJ1-1; D is uncertain. V lost 4 bases and J 2 bases, leaving 8 bases between the germline ends. This CDR3 contains 13 residues. Germline assignment: CDR1 ENHRY and CDR2 SYGVKD. CDR3 protein: CAISGKENTEAFF. In DNA, the CDR3 is TGTGCCATCAGTGGGAAGGAAAACACTGAAGCTTTCTTT.

This clonotype has a count of ten or more. This chain uses TRBV5-1 with TRBJ1-1; TRBD1 is a possible D gene (5 bases). V was trimmed by 4 bases and J by 1 base, leaving 8 bases between them. The CDR3 contains 13 residues. In germline, CDR1 is SGHRS, CDR2 YFSETQ. The CDR3 nucleotides read TGCGCCAGCAGCGGGACTGAGAACACTGAAGCTTTCTTT. Protein: CASSGTENTEAFF.

There are many counts of this clonotype. The chain has TRBV5-1 and TRBJ1-6, with no clear D. Looked up from germline, CDR1 is SGHRS and CDR2 is YFSETQ. This CDR3 is built from 13 residues. V was clipped by 5 bases and J by 7 bases, with 10 bases between them. CDR3 coding DNA: TGCGCCAGCAGGGGAACCGAGAATTCACCCCTCCACTTT. The encoded protein is CASRGTENSPLHF.

This clonotype was detected many times. The chain uses TRBV5-1 and TRBJ1-1, with a weak D call TRBD1 (6 bases). The length of the CDR3 is 15 residues. Trimming stripped 4 bases from V and 1 base from J, with 14 bases between. Germline V gene lookup returns CDR1 SGHRS and CDR2 YFSETQ. CDR3 region: CASSTQTGRNTEAFF. CDR3 bases: TGCGCCAGCAGCACCCAGACAGGACGGAACACTGAAGCTTTCTTT. The full variable domain, completed using reference TRBV5-1 and TRBJ1-1, is KAGVTQTPRYLIKTRGQQVTLSCSPISGHRSVSWYQQTPGQGLQFLFEYFSETQRNKGNFPGRFSGRQFSNSRSEMNVSTLELGDSALYLCASSTQTGRNTEAFFGQGTRLTVV.

This clonotype was recorded at least ten times. The rearrangement links TRBV5-1 to TRBJ1-5; possibly TRBD1 for D (6 bases). The CDR3 consists of 15 residues. Germline CDR1 and CDR2: SGHRS and YFSETQ. CDR3 sequence: CARGHGGAWNQPQHF. The CDR3 coding sequence is TGCGCTAGGGGACATGGGGGGGCATGGAATCAGCCCCAGCATTTT.

This chain uses TRBV7-9 with TRBJ2-2; TRBD1 aligns across 11 bases. Germline V CDR1 and CDR2: SEHNR, FQNEAQ (reference sequence). The ends lost 4 bases at V and 6 bases at J; junction bases unmatched: 10. The length of the CDR3 is 17 residues. CDR3 residues: CASSSPGGQGAAGELFF. DNA for the CDR3: TGTGCCAGCAGCTCCCCGGGTGGACAGGGGGCGGCCGGGGAGCTGTTTTTT.

This clonotype has at least ten counts. The chain carries TRBV3-1 and TRBJ2-3; no clear D gene. Germline CDR1 reads LGHDT; CDR2 reads YNNKEL (reference sequence). V was trimmed by 0 bases and J by 0 bases, leaving 10 bases between them. The CDR3 totals 16 residues. The CDR3 is CASSQEGKESTDTQYF. Here the CDR3 DNA reads TGTGCCAGCAGCCAAGAGGGAAAGGAGAGCACAGATACGCAGTATTTT.

This clonotype was counted at least ten times. The V and J genes are TRBV27 and TRBJ2-7, with a possible D match to TRBD2 (7 bases). The V end was cut by 6 bases, the J end by 0 bases, with 12 bases between. The CDR3 is 14 residues long. Germline V lookup: CDR1 MNHEY, CDR2 SMNVEV (reference sequence). This CDR3 reads CASRRGRNSYEQYF. DNA of the CDR3: TGTGCCAGCAGGCGGGGGCGAAACTCCTACGAGCAGTACTTC.

At least ten counts were recorded for this clonotype. V gene TRBV6-5 combines with J gene TRBJ1-3, with D tentatively TRBD1 (6 bases). Germline values: CDR1 MNHEY, CDR2 SVGAGI. The CDR3 loop spans 12 amino acids. The V end was cut by 9 bases, the J end by 9 bases, with 15 bases between. The CDR3 nucleotides read TGTGCCAGTGGACAGTCCGGCATCACCATATATTTT. Translated: CASGQSGITIYF.

In this sample, this clonotype is medium-sized. This chain uses TRBV11-2 with TRBJ1-1; D might be TRBD1 (6 bases). Trimming removed 0 bases at V and 7 bases at J, with 15 bases between. Germline V lookup: CDR1 SGHAT, CDR2 FQNNGV. This CDR3 has 15 residues. Written as DNA, the CDR3 is TGTGCCAGCAGCTTAGAGCCCGGGGGGCAGAGTGAAGCTTTCTTT. Translation gives CASSLEPGGQSEAFF.

This clonotype was observed a handful of times. This rearrangement joins TRBV10-2 to TRBJ1-1; possible D gene TRBD1, 5 bases. The V gene's germline CDR1 is WSHSY and CDR2 SAAADI. Trimming took 3 bases from V and 3 from J, leaving 11 bases between them. The CDR3 is 14 residues long. CDR3 coding DNA: TGCGCCAGCAGTGATTGGGGGGGTGACACTGAAGCTTTCTTT. Translating gives CASSDWGGDTEAFF.

In this sample, this clonotype turned up many times. This chain connects TRBV5-1 to TRBJ2-7; TRBD1 matches at 9 bases. The ends lost 0 bases at V and 6 bases at J; junction bases unmatched: 7. Per germline, CDR1 SGHRS and CDR2 YFSETQ. This CDR3 has 15 residues. The CDR3 DNA sequence: TGCGCCAGCAGCTTGGAGGGACAGGGAAAAGGCGAGCAGTACTTC. Encoded protein: CASSLEGQGKGEQYF.

In this sample, this clonotype turned up many times. The chain has TRBV7-9 and TRBJ2-1, with D maybe TRBD1 (7 bases). Germline CDR1 SEHNR, CDR2 FQNEAQ (reference sequence). There are 15 residues in the CDR3. The V and J ends lost 5 bases and 4 bases respectively, with 15 bases between them. CDR3 in DNA: TGTGCCAGCAGCCTGGGGGGACAGTCTTACAATGAGCAGTTCTTC. Amino acids: CASSLGGQSYNEQFF.

There are many counts of this clonotype. This chain connects TRBV20-1 to TRBJ2-7; 8 bases align to TRBD2. Trimming cost V 7 bases and J 4 bases; bases outside gene matches: 6. Germline V gives CDR1 DFQATT, CDR2 SNEGSKA (reference sequence). The CDR3 sequence is 12 residues long. In nucleotides, the CDR3 is TGCAGTGGGGGACTAGACCCTTACGAGCAGTACTTC. Encoded protein: CSGGLDPYEQYF.

This clonotype was detected many times. V gene TRBV7-2 combines with J gene TRBJ2-7; 10 positions match TRBD2. Trimming cost V 8 bases and J 2 bases; bases outside gene matches: 9. The germline V gene has CDR1 SGHTA and CDR2 FQGNSA. The CDR3 has 15 residues. The CDR3 here is CASGAGLANTYEQYF. The CDR3 DNA follows: TGTGCCAGCGGGGCGGGACTAGCGAATACCTACGAGCAGTACTTC.

This clonotype was counted ten times or more. V gene TRBV11-2 combines with J gene TRBJ2-3; 8 nucleotides line up with TRBD1. Germline loops: CDR1 SGHAT, CDR2 FQNNGV. J gave up 5 bases and V 2 bases, and 3 bases lay outside the gene matches. This CDR3 is 14 amino acids long. CDR3 sequence reads: CASSLNRGKDTQYF. DNA for the CDR3: TGTGCCAGCAGCTTAAACAGGGGGAAAGATACGCAGTATTTT.

This chain connects TRBV7-3 to TRBJ1-2; 10 positions agree with TRBD1. The trim removed 2 bases at V and 6 bases at J, leaving 3 bases unmatched. Germline loops: CDR1 SGHTA, CDR2 FQGTGA. The CDR3 is 14 residues long. CDR3 residues: CASSLGTGADGYTF. CDR3 sequence (DNA): TGTGCCAGCAGCTTAGGGACAGGGGCTGATGGCTACACCTTC.

Ten or more counts support this clonotype. The chain uses TRBV28 and TRBJ2-7; D is uncertain. This CDR3 has 13 residues. Germline V lookup: CDR1 MDHEN, CDR2 SYDVKM. The germline V and J ends were trimmed by 4 bases and 2 bases, with 9 bases remaining between them. This CDR3 reads CASSSVLTYEQYF. The CDR3 DNA follows: TGTGCCAGCAGTTCTGTCTTAACCTACGAGCAGTACTTC.